The 21 T cell receptor beta chains in this list originate from one sample, sequenced in a study of cytotoxic CD8 clonotypes in ibrutinib-treated CLL. The repertoire was sequenced with immunoSEQ multiplex PCR; TCRdb's copy has only in-frame clones and lacks some. The sample has around 300,000 clones, roughly 85% seen once. This specimen consisted of PBMCs, obtained before ibrutinib treatment. The receptor set was obtained from a human donor with chronic lymphocytic leukemia.

V gene TRBV6-5 combines with J gene TRBJ1-1; 8 bases line up with TRBD1. The CDR3 totals 14 residues. Unmatched junction bases numbered 10, after V lost 6 bases and J lost 7 bases. Germline V gives CDR1 MNHEY, CDR2 SVGAGI. The CDR3 is CASSPTGTGDEAFF. The DNA of the CDR3 is TGTGCCAGCAGCCCCACCGGGACAGGCGATGAAGCTTTCTTT.

The rearrangement joins TRBV7-9 to TRBJ2-1, with a weak D call TRBD1 (6 bases). Trimming removed 5 bases at V and 4 bases at J, with 24 bases between. CDR3 length equals 18 residues. The germline gives CDR1 SEHNR, CDR2 FQNEAQ (reference sequence). CDR3 sequence: CASSGGQGIISSYNEQFF. Written as DNA, the CDR3 is TGTGCCAGCAGCGGGGGACAAGGGATAATTTCCTCTTACAATGAGCAGTTCTTC.

This clone has only a few counts. The chain carries TRBV18 and TRBJ1-4, with TRBD1 identical over 8 bases. Germline trimming cut 8 bases from V and 4 bases from J; bases unmatched to any gene: 3. The CDR3 length is 13 residues. Germline-derived CDR1 and CDR2 are KGHSH and LQKENI. CDR3 loop: CASRDRNNEKLFF. The CDR3 coding sequence is TGTGCCAGCAGGGACAGGAATAATGAAAAACTGTTTTTT.

The genes are TRBV7-8 and TRBJ2-2; D may be TRBD2 (6 bases). Germline CDR1 is SGHVS and CDR2 is FQNEAQ. V lost 8 bases and J 6 bases, leaving 19 bases between the germline ends. This CDR3 comprises 15 residues. The CDR3 DNA sequence: TGTGCCAGCGTCCGGTCCGGGGGTGTCTCCGGGGAGCTGTTTTTT. Its protein product is CASVRSGGVSGELFF.

The rearrangement joins TRBV5-6 to TRBJ1-5; the D is unclear. The ends were cut back, 1 base at V and 8 bases at J, with 10 bases in the middle. The CDR3 consists of 13 residues. The germline V gene has CDR1 SGHDT and CDR2 YYEEEE. CDR3 DNA: TGTGCCAGCAGCTTGTCTCGGGCAGAGCCCCAGCATTTT. Protein sequence: CASSLSRAEPQHF. The full variable domain, rest sourced from reference TRBV5-6 and TRBJ1-5, is DAGVTQSPTHLIKTRGQQVTLRCSPKSGHDTVSWYQQALGQGPQFIFQYYEEEERQRGNFPDRFSGHQFPNYSSELNVNALLLGDSALYLCASSLSRAEPQHFGDGTRLSIL.

The chain has TRBV5-1 and TRBJ2-2; the D is unclear. This CDR3 comprises 18 residues. The germline V gene encodes CDR1 SGHRS and CDR2 YFSETQ. Trimming shortened V by 1 base and J by 1 base, and 17 bases separated the two germline ends. CDR3 nucleotide sequence: TGCGCCAGCAGCTTGTTTACAGCCTTCACCTTGAACACCGGGGAGCTGTTTTTT. Its translation: CASSLFTAFTLNTGELFF.

The chain is built from TRBV6-6 and TRBJ2-3; D might be TRBD1 or TRBD2, each matching 5 bases. Germline-derived CDR1 and CDR2 are MNHNY and SVGAGI (reference sequence). Deletions cut 5 bases from V and 1 base from J, with 10 bases between. The CDR3 loop spans 14 amino acids. For the CDR3, the DNA is TGTGCCAGCAGTAGAGGGGCCCGCACAGATACGCAGTATTTT. Its protein product is CASSRGARTDTQYF.

The count of this clone is one. This rearrangement joins TRBV9 to TRBJ2-5; TRBD2 matches 9 bases. CDR1 and CDR2 from the germline V gene are SGDLS and YYNGEE. V shed 0 bases and J 5 bases; nucleotides not matched to a gene: 11. The CDR3 contains 17 residues. The CDR3 bases are TGTGCCAGCAGCGTAGCTACGCGGGGGGGGCGCCGGGAGACCCAGTACTTC. Its translation: CASSVATRGGRRETQYF.

This clone was detected a few times. The chain recombines TRBV15 with TRBJ1-1; D gene uncertain. Germline CDR1 LNHNV, CDR2 YYDKDF (reference sequence). Trimming took off 0 bases at V and 0 bases at J, with 11 bases between the two ends. The CDR3 has 16 amino acids. CDR3 sequence (DNA): TGTGCCACCAGCAGAGATCGTACAAGACTGAACACTGAAGCTTTCTTT. It specifies CATSRDRTRLNTEAFF.

The chain uses TRBV9 and TRBJ1-3; D uncertain. This CDR3 is 15 amino acids long. Germline values: CDR1 SGDLS, CDR2 YYNGEE. V gave up 4 bases and J gave up 4 bases, with 15 bases separating them. This chain's CDR3 is CASSPSGRSGNTIYF. CDR3 sequence (DNA): TGTGCCAGCAGCCCTTCCGGGAGGTCAGGAAACACCATATATTTT.

This chain connects TRBV5-4 to TRBJ1-4, with D maybe TRBD1 (6 bases). The CDR3 is made up of 15 amino acids. Germline V CDR1 and CDR2: SGHNT, YYREEE (reference sequence). Trimming took 4 bases from V and 1 from J, leaving 11 bases between them. CDR3 sequence reads: CASSQEGGTNEKLFF. In nucleotides, the CDR3 is TGTGCCAGCAGCCAAGAGGGGGGAACTAATGAAAAACTGTTTTTT.

The gene calls are TRBV18 and TRBJ2-7; D gene unclear. This CDR3 is 13 amino acids long. Germline lookup yields CDR1 KGHSH and CDR2 LQKENI. Trimming took off 2 bases at V and 1 base at J, with 6 bases between the two ends. The chain's CDR3 is CASSPAYSYEQYF. As DNA, the CDR3 is TGTGCCAGCTCACCAGCTTATTCCTACGAGCAGTACTTC.

CDR3 bases: TGTGCCAGCAGATCGGGGGTAATCGGCAATCAGCCCCAGCATTTT. Translation gives CASRSGVIGNQPQHF. The chain combines TRBV27 with TRBJ1-5; TRBD1 is a possible D gene (5 bases). CDR3 size: 15 residues. V was trimmed by 6 bases and J by 2 bases, leaving 14 bases between them. Germline V gene data show CDR1 as MNHEY and CDR2 as SMNVEV (reference sequence).

The chain couples TRBV7-8 to TRBJ2-1, with 9 bases that match TRBD1. Germline-derived CDR1 and CDR2 are SGHVS and FQNEAQ. CDR3 length: 13 amino acids. Here the CDR3 DNA reads TGTGCGGCGGAGGAACAGGGGGCGCAGGGGAGGTTCTTC. Amino acid sequence: CAAEEQGAQGRFF. Using reference TRBV7-8 and TRBJ2-1 for the parts outside the CDR3, the full variable domain is GAGVSQSPRYKVAKRGQDVALRCDPISGHVSLFWYQQALGQGPEFLTYFQNEAQLDKSGLPSDRFFAERPEGSVSTLKIQRTQQEDSAVYLCAAEEQGAQGRFFGPGTRLTVL.

A few counts support this clone. V and J are TRBV19 and TRBJ1-5; D not resolved. Trimming took off 0 bases at V and 0 bases at J, with 12 bases between the two ends. The CDR3 covers 17 residues. CDR1 is LNHDA, CDR2 SQIVND, per germline (reference sequence). CDR3 protein: CASSIDRRPYSNQPQHF. The CDR3, as DNA: TGTGCCAGTAGTATAGATCGTCGGCCTTATAGCAATCAGCCCCAGCATTTT.

The V gene is TRBV18, the J gene TRBJ2-3, with 9 bases that match TRBD2. Trimming cost V 6 bases and J 5 bases; bases outside gene matches: 18. This CDR3 is 18 amino acids long. CDR1 and CDR2 from the germline V gene are KGHSH and LQKENI. In DNA form, the CDR3 reads TGTGCCAGCTCGCCAAGTATGCCTAGCGGGAATCTGGGAGATACGCAGTATTTT. This encodes CASSPSMPSGNLGDTQYF.

This clone has just a few counts. The V call is TRBV7-2, the J call TRBJ2-1, with unresolved D. Trimming removed 3 bases at V and 3 bases at J, with 12 bases between. The CDR3 has 15 amino acids. From germline, CDR1 is SGHTA and CDR2 FQGNSA. The DNA of the CDR3 is TGTGCCAGCAGCTTCGGAGTGGACGTCTACAATGAGCAGTTCTTC. It translates to CASSFGVDVYNEQFF.

This chain joins TRBV30 and TRBJ2-1, with a possible D match to TRBD2 (6 bases). The CDR3 spans 15 residues. With 0 bases removed from V and 2 bases from J, the gap between germline ends came to 11 bases. Germline CDR1 reads GTSNPN; CDR2 reads SVGIG (reference sequence). The DNA for the CDR3 is TGTGCCTGGAGTGTACTGACGGGAGCCTACAATGAGCAGTTCTTC. Protein product: CAWSVLTGAYNEQFF. Complete variable domain (other parts from reference TRBV30 and TRBJ2-1): SQTIHQWPATLVQPVGSPLSLECTVEGTSNPNLYWYRQAAGRGLQLLFYSVGIGQISSEVPQNLSASRPQDRQFILSSKKLLLSDSGFYLCAWSVLTGAYNEQFFGPGTRLTVL.

CDR3 in DNA: TGTGCCAGCAGTTACCGACAGGGGTTTGACAATCAGCCCCAGCATTTT. This gives the protein CASSYRQGFDNQPQHF. The chain couples TRBV6-6 to TRBJ1-5, with 8 bases matching TRBD1. V lost 2 bases to trimming and J lost 3 bases; unmatched junction nucleotides: 6. The V gene's germline CDR1 is MNHNY and CDR2 SVGAGI (reference sequence). This CDR3 has 16 amino acids.

This chain joins TRBV14 and TRBJ2-3; possibly TRBD2 for D (5 bases). Trimming took 1 base from V and 1 from J, leaving 12 bases between them. The germline gives CDR1 SGHDN, CDR2 FVKESK. The CDR3 runs 16 residues. The CDR3 DNA follows: TGTGCCAGCAGCCAAGTCGAGGGCAGCCGCACAGATACGCAGTATTTT. This gives the protein CASSQVEGSRTDTQYF.

The chain links TRBV29-1 to TRBJ1-2; possibly TRBD1 for D (5 bases). CDR3 size: 14 residues. V shed 3 bases and J shed 0 bases, with 11 bases lying between them. Germline loops: CDR1 SQVTM, CDR2 ANQGSEA. Here the CDR3 reads CSVDRQIANYGYTF. The DNA of the CDR3 is TGCAGCGTTGACCGACAGATAGCTAACTATGGCTACACCTTC. Complete variable domain (other parts from reference TRBV29-1 and TRBJ1-2): SAVISQKPSRDICQRGTSLTIQCQVDSQVTMMFWYRQQPGQSLTLIATANQGSEATYESGFVIDKFPISRPNLTFSTLTVSNMSPEDSSIYLCSVDRQIANYGYTFGSGTRLTVV.